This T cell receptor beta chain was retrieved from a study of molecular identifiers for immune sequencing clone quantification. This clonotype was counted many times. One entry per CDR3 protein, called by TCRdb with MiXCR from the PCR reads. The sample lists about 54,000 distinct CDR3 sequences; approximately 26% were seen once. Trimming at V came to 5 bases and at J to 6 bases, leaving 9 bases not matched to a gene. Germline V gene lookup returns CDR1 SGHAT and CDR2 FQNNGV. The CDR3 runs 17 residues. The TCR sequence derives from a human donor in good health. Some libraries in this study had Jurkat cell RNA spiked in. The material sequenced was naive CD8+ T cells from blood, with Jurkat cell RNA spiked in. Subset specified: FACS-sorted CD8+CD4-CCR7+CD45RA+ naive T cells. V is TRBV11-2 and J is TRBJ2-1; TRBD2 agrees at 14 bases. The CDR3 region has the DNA TGTGCCAGCAGCCCCAGAAGGACTAGCGGGAGGCTCAATGAGCAGTTCTTC. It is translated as CASSPRRTSGRLNEQFF.